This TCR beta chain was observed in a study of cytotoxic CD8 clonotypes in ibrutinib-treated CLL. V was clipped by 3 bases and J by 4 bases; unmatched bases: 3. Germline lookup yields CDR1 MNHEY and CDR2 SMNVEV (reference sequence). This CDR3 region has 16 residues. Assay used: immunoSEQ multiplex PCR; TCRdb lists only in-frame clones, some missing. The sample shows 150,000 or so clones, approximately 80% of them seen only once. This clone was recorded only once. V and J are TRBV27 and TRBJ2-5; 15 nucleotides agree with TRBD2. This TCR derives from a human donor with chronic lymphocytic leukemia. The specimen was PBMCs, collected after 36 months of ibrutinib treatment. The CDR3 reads CASSLGLAGGIETQYF. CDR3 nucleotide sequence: TGTGCCAGCAGTTTGGGACTAGCGGGGGGTATAGAGACCCAGTACTTC.